The source of this TCR beta chain is a study of identical twins. In the case of this clonotype: No antigen is known for it. An end of the junction does not agree with germline; a read error may underlie this.

Study outcomes and limitations: High-abundance cord blood beta clonotypes had fewer insertions; memory repertoires showed none. Invariant MAIT and iNKT cells are populations that could partly confound zero-insertion analyses.

With no exceptions, donors were healthy Caucasians. CDR1 is DFQATT, CDR2 SNEGSKA, per germline (reference sequence). The CDR3 covers 14 residues. A universal primer site came from template switching; cDNA carried unique molecular identifiers. TCRdb called the 5' RACE reads again in MiXCR, with one record for every CDR3 protein. The sample lists 1,800,000 or so distinct CDR3 sequences; around 29% were seen once. The source is a newborn girl in good health. This sequence joins TRBV20-1 and TRBJ1-1, with 9 bases lining up with TRBD1. The specimen was cord blood. CDR3 sequence reads: CSARDGQGNTEVFF. Written as DNA, the CDR3 is TGCAGTGCTAGAGATGGACAGGGGAACACTGAAGTTTTCTTT.